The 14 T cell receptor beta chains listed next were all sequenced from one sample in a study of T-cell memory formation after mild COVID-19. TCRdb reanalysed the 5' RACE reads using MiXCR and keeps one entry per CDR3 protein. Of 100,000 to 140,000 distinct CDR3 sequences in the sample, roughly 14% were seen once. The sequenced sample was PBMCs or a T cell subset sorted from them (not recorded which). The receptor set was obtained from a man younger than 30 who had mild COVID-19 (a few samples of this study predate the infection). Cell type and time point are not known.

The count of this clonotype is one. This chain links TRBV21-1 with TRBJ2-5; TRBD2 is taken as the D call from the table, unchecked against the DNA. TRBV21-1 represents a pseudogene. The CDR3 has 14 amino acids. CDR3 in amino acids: CASSLRGPRETQYF. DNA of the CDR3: TGTGCCAGCAGCCTCCGGGGCCCCAGGGAGACCCAGTACTTC.

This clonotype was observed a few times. The CDR3, as DNA: TGTGCCAGCAGCCCTAGTGGGTTGGAGCAGTTCTTC. This gives the protein CASSPSGLEQFF. The chain has TRBV5-8 and TRBJ2-1; no clear D. This CDR3 region has 12 residues. Germline lookup yields CDR1 SGHTS and CDR2 YDEGEE. V was pared by 4 bases and J by 10 bases, with 12 bases between.

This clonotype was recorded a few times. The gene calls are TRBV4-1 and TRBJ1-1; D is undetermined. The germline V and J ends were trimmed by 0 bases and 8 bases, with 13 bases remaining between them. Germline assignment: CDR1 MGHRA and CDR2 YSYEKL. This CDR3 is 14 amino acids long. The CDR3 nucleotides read TGCGCCAGCAGCCAAGAGGGAGAAGGGATCGAAGCTTTCTTT. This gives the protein CASSQEGEGIEAFF.

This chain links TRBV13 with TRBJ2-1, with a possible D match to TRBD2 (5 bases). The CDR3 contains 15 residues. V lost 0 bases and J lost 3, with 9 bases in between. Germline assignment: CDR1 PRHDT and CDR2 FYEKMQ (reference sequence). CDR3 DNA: TGTGCCAGCAGCTTAGGCGGGGTGAGCTACAATGAGCAGTTCTTC. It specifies CASSLGGVSYNEQFF. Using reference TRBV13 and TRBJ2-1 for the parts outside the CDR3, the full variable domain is AAGVIQSPRHLIKEKRETATLKCYPIPRHDTVYWYQQGPGQDPQFLISFYEKMQSDKGSIPDRFSAQQFSDYHSELNMSSLELGDSALYFCASSLGGVSYNEQFFGPGTRLTVL.

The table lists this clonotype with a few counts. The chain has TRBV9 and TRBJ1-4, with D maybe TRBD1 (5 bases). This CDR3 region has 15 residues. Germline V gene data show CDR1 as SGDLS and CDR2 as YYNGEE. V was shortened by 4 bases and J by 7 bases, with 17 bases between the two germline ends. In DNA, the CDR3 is TGTGCCAGCAGCACAAGAGGAGGGGAGACTGAAAAACTGTTTTTT. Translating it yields CASSTRGGETEKLFF.

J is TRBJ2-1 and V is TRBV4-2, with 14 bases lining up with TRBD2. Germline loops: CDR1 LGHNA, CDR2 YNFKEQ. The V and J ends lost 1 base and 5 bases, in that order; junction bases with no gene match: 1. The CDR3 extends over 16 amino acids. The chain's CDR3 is CASSQVGLAGDNEQFF. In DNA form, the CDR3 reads TGTGCCAGCAGCCAAGTGGGACTAGCGGGGGACAATGAGCAGTTCTTC.

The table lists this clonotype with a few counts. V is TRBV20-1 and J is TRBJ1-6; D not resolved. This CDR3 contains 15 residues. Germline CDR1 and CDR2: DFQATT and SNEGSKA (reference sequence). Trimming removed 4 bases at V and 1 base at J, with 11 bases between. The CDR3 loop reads CSAMSFGSYNSPLHF. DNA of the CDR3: TGCAGTGCTATGTCCTTCGGGTCCTATAATTCACCCCTCCACTTT.

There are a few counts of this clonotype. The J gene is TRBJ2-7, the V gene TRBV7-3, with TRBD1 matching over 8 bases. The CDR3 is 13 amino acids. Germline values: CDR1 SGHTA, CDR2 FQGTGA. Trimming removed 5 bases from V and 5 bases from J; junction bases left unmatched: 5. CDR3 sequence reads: CASSGQGGDEQYF. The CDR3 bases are TGTGCCAGCAGCGGACAGGGAGGCGACGAGCAGTACTTC. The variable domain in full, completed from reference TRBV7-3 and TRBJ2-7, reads GAGVSQTPSNKVTEKGKYVELRCDPISGHTALYWYRQSLGQGPEFLIYFQGTGAADDSGLPNDRFFAVRPEGSVSTLKIQRTERGDSAVYLCASSGQGGDEQYFGPGTRLTVT.

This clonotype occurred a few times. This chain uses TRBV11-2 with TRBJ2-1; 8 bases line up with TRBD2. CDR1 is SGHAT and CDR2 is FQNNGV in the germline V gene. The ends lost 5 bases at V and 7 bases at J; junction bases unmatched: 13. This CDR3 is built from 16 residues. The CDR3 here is CASSTGRSGGGNEQFF. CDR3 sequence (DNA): TGTGCCAGCAGCACAGGGAGGAGCGGGGGCGGGAATGAGCAGTTCTTC. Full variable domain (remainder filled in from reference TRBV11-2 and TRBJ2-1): EAGVAQSPRYKIIEKRQSVAFWCNPISGHATLYWYQQILGQGPKLLIQFQNNGVVDDSQLPKDRFSAERLKGVDSTLKIQPAKLEDSAVYLCASSTGRSGGGNEQFFGPGTRLTVL.

The CDR3 loop is CASFGEAAQETQYF. In DNA form, the CDR3 reads TGTGCCAGCTTTGGGGAGGCGGCACAAGAGACCCAGTACTTC. V is TRBV7-9 and J is TRBJ2-5, with D perhaps matching TRBD2 (6 bases). Between the trimmed V and J ends, which lost 8 bases and 2 bases, there was a span of 15 bases. Germline V gives CDR1 SEHNR, CDR2 FQNEAQ (reference sequence). This CDR3 comprises 14 residues.

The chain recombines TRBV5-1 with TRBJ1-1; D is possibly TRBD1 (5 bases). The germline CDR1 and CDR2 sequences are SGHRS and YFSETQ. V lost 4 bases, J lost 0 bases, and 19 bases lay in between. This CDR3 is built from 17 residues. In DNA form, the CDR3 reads TGCGCCAGCAGCCCATCACACCGGGGGGGGATGAACACTGAAGCTTTCTTT. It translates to CASSPSHRGGMNTEAFF.

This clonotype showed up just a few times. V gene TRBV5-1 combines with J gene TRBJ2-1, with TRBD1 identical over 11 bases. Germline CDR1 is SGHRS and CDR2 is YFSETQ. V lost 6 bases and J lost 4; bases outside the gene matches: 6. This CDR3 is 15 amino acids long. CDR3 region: CASNQDRGRYNEQFF. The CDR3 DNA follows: TGCGCCAGCAACCAGGACAGGGGGCGTTACAATGAGCAGTTCTTC. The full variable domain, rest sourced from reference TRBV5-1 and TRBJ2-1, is KAGVTQTPRYLIKTRGQQVTLSCSPISGHRSVSWYQQTPGQGLQFLFEYFSETQRNKGNFPGRFSGRQFSNSRSEMNVSTLELGDSALYLCASNQDRGRYNEQFFGPGTRLTVL.

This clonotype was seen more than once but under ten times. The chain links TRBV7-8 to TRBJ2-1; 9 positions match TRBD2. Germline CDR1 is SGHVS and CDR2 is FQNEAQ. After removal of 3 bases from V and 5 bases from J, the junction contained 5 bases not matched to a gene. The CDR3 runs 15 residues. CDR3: CASSFGLASHNEQFF. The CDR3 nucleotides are TGTGCCAGCAGCTTCGGACTAGCGTCTCACAATGAGCAGTTCTTC.

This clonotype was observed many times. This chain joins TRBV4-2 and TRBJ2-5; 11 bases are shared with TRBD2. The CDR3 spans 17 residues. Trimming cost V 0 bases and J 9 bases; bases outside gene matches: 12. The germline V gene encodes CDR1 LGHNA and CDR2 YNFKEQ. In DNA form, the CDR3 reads TGTGCCAGCAGCCAAGAGCCCAGGACTAGCGGGCTCAAGGCCCAGTACTTC. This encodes CASSQEPRTSGLKAQYF.